Shown below are 29 T cell receptor beta chains from a single sample sequenced in a study of T cells after posttransplantation cyclophosphamide. Busulfan-fludarabine conditioning, marrow transplant, and cyclophosphamide on days +3 and +4 were administered. The assay was immunoSEQ multiplex PCR, and TCRdb's table has in-frame clones only and misses some. The counts give 9,500 to 15,000 clones, none of them seen only once; about 27% is held by the top ten. Sequenced material: PBMCs, taken after allogeneic stem cell transplant with posttransplant cyclophosphamide. The receptors here all came from a female patient in her thirties or forties who received an allogeneic stem cell transplant from a related donor, was CMV-positive, and had acute GVHD only. A subset of T cells may come from the graft donor.

This clone was detected ten times or more. The chain couples TRBV5-6 to TRBJ2-5, with D tentatively TRBD1 (6 bases). CDR3 size: 15 residues. Trimming removed 0 bases at V and 1 base at J, with 10 bases between. Germline CDR1 and CDR2: SGHDT and YYEEEE. The CDR3 loop reads CASSLVDRGQETQYF. Here the CDR3 DNA reads TGTGCCAGCAGCTTGGTGGACAGAGGCCAAGAGACCCAGTACTTC.

This clone was seen ten or more times. The chain has TRBV7-8 and TRBJ2-1; D remains ambiguous. V lost 2 bases and J lost 6, with 5 bases in between. The CDR3 runs to 12 residues. The germline V gene encodes CDR1 SGHVS and CDR2 FQNEAQ. The CDR3 bases are TGTGCCAGCAGCTTATTAATCAATGAGCAGTTCTTC. Translation: CASSLLINEQFF.

This clone was observed many times. The chain links TRBV5-1 to TRBJ2-5, with 8 bases lining up with TRBD2. Looked up from germline, CDR1 is SGHRS and CDR2 is YFSETQ. V was pared by 0 bases and J by 1 base, with 2 bases of the junction left unmatched. The CDR3 consists of 15 residues. CDR3 region: CASSLGGGLQETQYF. As DNA, the CDR3 is TGCGCCAGCAGCTTGGGCGGGGGGCTCCAAGAGACCCAGTACTTC.

This clone is judged large. V and J are TRBV4-3 and TRBJ1-1, with D tentatively TRBD1 (5 bases). The germline V and J ends were trimmed by 0 bases and 6 bases, with 14 bases remaining between them. Germline V gives CDR1 LGHNA, CDR2 YSLEER. The CDR3 contains 15 residues. The CDR3 loop is CASSQDWGGVPEAFF. In nucleotides, the CDR3 is TGCGCCAGCAGCCAAGACTGGGGGGGGGTCCCTGAAGCTTTCTTT.

There are many counts of this clone. This chain connects TRBV4-1 to TRBJ1-3; D is possibly TRBD1 (6 bases). The CDR3 contains 15 residues. The V gene lost 4 bases and the J gene lost 7 bases, with 17 bases spanning the gap. CDR1 is MGHRA and CDR2 is YSYEKL in the germline V gene. Written as DNA, the CDR3 is TGCGCCAGCAGCCGCTACCAGGGGTTAGGGAACACCATATATTTT. This gives the protein CASSRYQGLGNTIYF.

This clone was recorded many times. The V gene is TRBV29-1, the J gene TRBJ2-3; a weak D match, TRBD2 (6 bases). The CDR3 sequence is 15 residues long. Germline V lookup: CDR1 SQVTM, CDR2 ANQGSEA. Trimming took 4 bases from V and 3 from J, leaving 17 bases between them. The CDR3 DNA is TGCAGCGTTGTCACCCAAAGCGGGCGGACAGATACGCAGTATTTT. This codes for CSVVTQSGRTDTQYF.

The V gene is TRBV5-1, the J gene TRBJ2-5, with TRBD2 identical over 9 bases. CDR1 and CDR2 from the germline V gene are SGHRS and YFSETQ. V gave up 4 bases and J gave up 5 bases; unmatched junction bases: 12. This CDR3 contains 16 residues. CDR3 coding DNA: TGCGCCAGCAGCCCGGCCCGGCGGGAGGGCTGGGAGACCCAGTACTTC. This sequence encodes CASSPARREGWETQYF.

This clone was recorded many times. The V call is TRBV10-2, the J call TRBJ1-2, with D tentatively TRBD1 (6 bases). V lost 6 bases and J lost 4, with 15 bases in between. Per the germline V gene, CDR1 is WSHSY and CDR2 is SAAADI. The CDR3 loop spans 14 amino acids. CDR3 in DNA: TGCGCCAGCAGCCAGAGGGACACAAGCTATGGCTACACCTTC. This sequence encodes CASSQRDTSYGYTF.

This clone was seen many times. The chain couples TRBV7-9 to TRBJ2-7, with D possibly TRBD1 on 6 matching bases. V lost 2 bases, J lost 3 bases, and 11 bases lay in between. Germline loops: CDR1 SEHNR, CDR2 FQNEAQ (reference sequence). CDR3 length: 14 residues. CDR3 in amino acids: CASSLSPDSYEQYF. In DNA form, the CDR3 reads TGTGCCAGCAGCTTATCACCGGACAGCTACGAGCAGTACTTC. Full variable domain (outside the CDR3, taken from reference TRBV7-9 and TRBJ2-7): DTGVSQNPRHKITKRGQNVTFRCDPISEHNRLYWYRQTLGQGPEFLTYFQNEAQLEKSRLLSDRFSAERPKGSFSTLEIQRTEQGDSAMYLCASSLSPDSYEQYFGPGTRLTVT.

This clone was seen at least ten times. The chain uses TRBV2 and TRBJ2-1, with 12 bases lining up with TRBD2. Germline values: CDR1 SNHLY, CDR2 FYNNEI. This CDR3 comprises 13 residues. In DNA form, the CDR3 reads TGTGCAGGACTAGCGGGACCGGTCAATGAGCAGTTCTTC. This gives the protein CAGLAGPVNEQFF.

The chain has TRBV7-2 and TRBJ2-2; 8 nucleotides match TRBD2. CDR1 SGHTA and CDR2 FQGNSA come from the germline V gene. This CDR3 comprises 19 residues. Trimming took 1 base from V and 1 from J; bases not matched to a gene: 11. CDR3 sequence (DNA): TGTGCCAGCAGCTTAGGCCCGAGGACTAGCCATGTGAACACCGGGGAGCTGTTTTTT. Translating gives CASSLGPRTSHVNTGELFF.

Ten or more counts support this clone. The J gene is TRBJ1-5, the V gene TRBV5-6, with TRBD1 identical over 9 bases. V dropped 2 bases and J dropped 4; count of bases not matched to a gene: 13. The V gene's germline CDR1 is SGHDT and CDR2 YYEEEE. This CDR3 contains 18 residues. CDR3 in amino acids: CASSFGTGPNSGNQPQHF. The CDR3 region has the DNA TGTGCCAGCAGCTTCGGGACAGGGCCGAATTCTGGTAATCAGCCCCAGCATTTT.

This clone occurred a few times. The chain's CDR3 is CASGLAGQFSDTQYF. The DNA for the CDR3 is TGTGCTAGTGGTTTGGCAGGACAGTTCTCAGATACGCAGTATTTT. The V and J genes are TRBV12-5 and TRBJ2-3; TRBD1 is a possible D gene (6 bases). V was shortened by 1 base and J by 4 bases, with 12 bases between the two germline ends. CDR1 and CDR2 (germline): LGHNT, FRNRAP. The CDR3 sequence is 15 residues long. The full variable domain, with the rest looked up from reference TRBV12-5 and TRBJ2-3, is DARVTQTPRHKVTEMGQEVTMRCQPILGHNTVFWYRQTMMQGLELLAYFRNRAPLDDSGMPKDRFSAEMPDATLATLKIQPSEPRDSAVYFCASGLAGQFSDTQYFGPGTRLTVL.

The CDR3 reads CASSQVFSGLAGGEEQFF. The CDR3 DNA is TGCGCCAGCAGCCAAGTTTTTTCCGGACTAGCGGGAGGGGAGGAGCAGTTCTTC. The chain recombines TRBV4-3 with TRBJ2-1; 15 nucleotides align to TRBD2. J lost 10 bases, V lost 1 base, and 11 bases had no gene match. Germline V gene data show CDR1 as LGHNA and CDR2 as YSLEER. The CDR3 runs 18 residues.

The J gene is TRBJ1-6, the V gene TRBV18; a possible D gene is TRBD1 (6 bases). CDR1 and CDR2 (germline): KGHSH, LQKENI. There are 17 residues in the CDR3. The V end was cut by 3 bases, the J end by 1 base, with 13 bases between. The CDR3: CASSPQGIGSYNSPLHF. DNA of the CDR3: TGTGCCAGCTCACCCCAGGGGATCGGTTCCTATAATTCACCCCTCCACTTT.

In its sample, this clone was seen many times. The chain joins TRBV5-1 to TRBJ1-4, with 10 nucleotides matching TRBD1. Per germline, CDR1 SGHRS and CDR2 YFSETQ. V shed 7 bases, J shed 3 bases, and the junction held 3 bases outside the gene matches. The CDR3 runs to 14 residues. The CDR3 nucleotides read TGCGCCAGCCGACAGGGGGCTGCTAATGAAAAACTGTTTTTT. This sequence encodes CASRQGAANEKLFF. The full variable domain, with the rest looked up from reference TRBV5-1 and TRBJ1-4, is KAGVTQTPRYLIKTRGQQVTLSCSPISGHRSVSWYQQTPGQGLQFLFEYFSETQRNKGNFPGRFSGRQFSNSRSEMNVSTLELGDSALYLCASRQGAANEKLFFGSGTQLSVL.

This clone was counted many times. This chain uses TRBV18 with TRBJ1-3; D is unclear. Germline-derived CDR1 and CDR2 are KGHSH and LQKENI. Between the trimmed V and J ends, which lost 4 bases and 0 bases, there was a span of 7 bases. This CDR3 comprises 14 residues. CDR3 in amino acids: CASSHEFSGNTIYF. In DNA, the CDR3 is TGTGCCAGCTCACATGAGTTCTCTGGAAACACCATATATTTT.

This clone was counted at least ten times. The chain joins TRBV6-4 to TRBJ2-1, with TRBD1 matching 7 bases. Germline assignment: CDR1 MRHNA and CDR2 SNTAGT. The CDR3 has 15 amino acids. Trimming at V came to 6 bases and at J to 10 bases, leaving 15 bases not matched to a gene. The CDR3, as DNA: TGTGCCAGCAGACAGACAGGGACCCTCGGTGGCGAGCAGTTCTTC. It codes for CASRQTGTLGGEQFF.

There are many counts of this clone. The V and J genes are TRBV11-2 and TRBJ1-4; 8 nucleotides line up with TRBD1. The CDR3 is 15 amino acids. V dropped 1 base and J dropped 5; count of bases not matched to a gene: 3. Per the germline V gene, CDR1 is SGHAT and CDR2 is FQNNGV. Written as DNA, the CDR3 is TGTGCCAGCAGCTTAGGGGCAGGGGGCAATGAAAAACTGTTTTTT. Protein sequence: CASSLGAGGNEKLFF.

The table lists this clone with many counts. V gene TRBV6-5 combines with J gene TRBJ1-5; TRBD1 agrees at 8 bases. CDR1 is MNHEY, CDR2 SVGAGI, per germline. V lost 4 bases to trimming and J lost 2 bases; unmatched junction nucleotides: 1. The CDR3 spans 14 residues. CDR3: CASSSQGGNQPQHF. CDR3 coding DNA: TGTGCCAGCAGTTCACAGGGGGGCAATCAGCCCCAGCATTTT.

There are many counts of this clone. The chain couples TRBV5-5 to TRBJ1-4; unclear D gene. Trimming removed 6 bases from V and 8 bases from J, with 11 bases in between. Germline V gives CDR1 SGHKS, CDR2 YYEKEE (reference sequence). The CDR3 runs 12 residues. As DNA, the CDR3 is TGTGCCAGCACCCTCCGCGAGGAAAAACTGTTTTTT. Translation gives CASTLREEKLFF.

This clone was seen at least ten times. The rearrangement uses TRBV5-1 and TRBJ1-2, with a tentative D call TRBD1 (5 bases). CDR3 size: 14 residues. V lost 5 bases and J 8 bases, leaving 19 bases between the germline ends. Germline values: CDR1 SGHRS, CDR2 YFSETQ. CDR3 protein: CASRAGTPSGGYTF. The CDR3 region has the DNA TGCGCCAGCAGAGCAGGGACTCCCTCGGGCGGCTACACCTTC.

This clone has ten or more counts. The rearrangement links TRBV6-5 to TRBJ1-1; D may be TRBD1 (6 bases). Trimming left V 11 bases short and J 5 bases short, with 21 bases between. Germline CDR1 is MNHEY and CDR2 is SVGAGI. The CDR3 sequence is 14 residues long. Here the CDR3 DNA reads TGTGCCGCCATGAAAGCAGGGGCGCAGACTGAAGCTTTCTTT. Translation: CAAMKAGAQTEAFF.

This clone was detected many times. The chain employs TRBV6-6 and TRBJ2-7; 8 nucleotides agree with TRBD1. Unmatched junction bases numbered 4, after V lost 4 bases and J lost 2 bases. Germline lookup yields CDR1 MNHNY and CDR2 SVGAGI (reference sequence). The CDR3 is made up of 14 amino acids. For the CDR3, the DNA is TGTGCCAGCAGTTCCGGGACAGGTCCCTACGAGCAGTACGTC. The encoded protein is CASSSGTGPYEQYV.

This clone has ten or more counts. V usage is TRBV12-5 and J usage is TRBJ2-2, with D perhaps TRBD2 (5 bases). Trimming stripped 0 bases from V and 4 bases from J, with 9 bases between. Per germline, CDR1 LGHNT and CDR2 FRNRAP. The CDR3 loop spans 15 amino acids. The CDR3 spells CASGLVAGSTGELFF. The CDR3 DNA reads as TGTGCTAGTGGTTTGGTGGCGGGCTCCACCGGGGAGCTGTTTTTT.

This clone appeared many times. The rearrangement joins TRBV7-6 to TRBJ1-1, with a tentative D call TRBD1 (6 bases). V dropped 4 bases and J dropped 0 bases, with 15 bases sitting between them. This CDR3 comprises 16 residues. Per the germline V gene, CDR1 is SGHVS and CDR2 is FNYEAQ. CDR3 sequence: CASSYGQLYMNTEAFF. Here the CDR3 DNA reads TGTGCCAGCAGCTATGGACAGTTATACATGAACACTGAAGCTTTCTTT.

This clone was observed at least ten times. This chain joins TRBV10-3 and TRBJ1-4; TRBD1 aligns across 9 bases. The CDR3 is 14 amino acids. The V and J ends lost 6 bases and 8 bases, in that order; junction bases with no gene match: 7. Germline values: CDR1 ENHRY, CDR2 SYGVKD. The CDR3 sequence is CAIRPGQGGEKLFF. The CDR3 nucleotides are TGTGCCATCAGGCCGGGACAGGGTGGCGAAAAACTGTTTTTT.

This clone was seen repeatedly, ten times or more. The chain has TRBV27 and TRBJ1-3; tentatively, D is TRBD1 (6 bases). Germline V gives CDR1 MNHEY, CDR2 SMNVEV (reference sequence). This CDR3 contains 17 residues. V lost 0 bases to trimming and J lost 3 bases, with 15 bases between them. For the CDR3, the DNA is TGTGCCAGCAGTTTATCGTGGGGGGGGGCAAGTGGAAACACCATATATTTT. Amino acid sequence: CASSLSWGGASGNTIYF.

As DNA, the CDR3 is TGCAGCGTTGACCAATCCTACAATGAGCAGTTCTTC. It codes for CSVDQSYNEQFF. V and J are TRBV29-1 and TRBJ2-1, with D unresolved. The CDR3 sequence is 12 residues long. Looked up from germline, CDR1 is SQVTM and CDR2 is ANQGSEA. Trimming left V 3 bases short and J 1 base short, with 4 bases between.